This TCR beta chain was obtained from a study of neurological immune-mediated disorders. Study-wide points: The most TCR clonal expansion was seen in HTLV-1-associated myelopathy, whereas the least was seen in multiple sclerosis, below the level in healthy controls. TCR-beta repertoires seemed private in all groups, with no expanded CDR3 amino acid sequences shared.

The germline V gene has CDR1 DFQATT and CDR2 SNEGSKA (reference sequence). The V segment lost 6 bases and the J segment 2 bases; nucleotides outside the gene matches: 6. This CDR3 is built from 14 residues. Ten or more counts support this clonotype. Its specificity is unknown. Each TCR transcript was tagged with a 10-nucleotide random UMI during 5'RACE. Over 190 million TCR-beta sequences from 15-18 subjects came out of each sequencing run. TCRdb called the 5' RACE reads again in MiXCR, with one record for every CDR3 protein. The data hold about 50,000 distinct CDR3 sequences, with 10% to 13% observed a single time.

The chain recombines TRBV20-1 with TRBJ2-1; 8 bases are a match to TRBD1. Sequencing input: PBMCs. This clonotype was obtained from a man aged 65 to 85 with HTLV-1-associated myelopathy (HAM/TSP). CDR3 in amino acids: CSADRESAYNEQFF. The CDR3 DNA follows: TGCAGTGCGGACAGGGAGTCGGCCTACAATGAGCAGTTCTTC.